The T cell receptor (beta chain) described here comes from a study of cytomegalovirus exposure and HLA in healthy donors. The CDR3 has 21 residues. Germline CDR1 reads MNHEY; CDR2 reads SMNVEV (reference sequence). Losses at the gene ends were 0 bases for V and 0 bases for J; bases not matched to a gene: 13. Study findings and constraints: Most TCRs appeared rarely, but some public TCRs recurred in many donors. Confirmation was obtained in vitro that three CMV-associated chains are specific for CMV antigens.

To note about this clone: As yet, its antigen is unknown.

This table comes from immunoSEQ multiplex PCR, and its TCRdb copy is limited to in-frame clones, with some not included. The sample contains roughly 140,000 clones, around nine tenths of which appear only once. This TCR was sampled from a woman aged 18-29 years in good health and CMV-seropositive. The chain recombines TRBV27 with TRBJ1-5; 11 bases line up with TRBD1. Material: PBMCs. CDR3 nucleotide sequence: TGTGCCAGCAGTTTATCGAGGCCGGACAGGGGGCGGGGGGGTAGCAATCAGCCCCAGCATTTT. This translates into CASSLSRPDRGRGGSNQPQHF.